Listed below are T cell receptor beta chains from one sample, sequenced in a study of blood T cells in healthy people across ages. TCRdb reprocessed the 5' RACE reads with MiXCR, giving one entry per CDR3 protein. The sample consists of 450,000 to 700,000 distinct CDR3 sequences, 27% of them appearing once. The sequencing input was blood. The receptor source for this set is a woman aged 70-85 years in good health. Each CDR3 is given with its conserved first and last residue. The D gene is left open where the match is weak.

v_gene	j_gene	d_gene	CDR3aa
TRBV10-3	TRBJ2-3	TRBD2	CAISPGLAGATDTQYF
TRBV5-1	TRBJ1-1	TRBD1	CASSWARTGASNTEAFF
TRBV5-1	TRBJ1-1	-	CASSFDSRGAEAFF
TRBV7-2	TRBJ1-5	-	CANSLGRGRSNQPQHF
TRBV20-1	TRBJ2-5	TRBD2	CSAEKAGGGSSQETQYF
TRBV10-3	TRBJ2-7	TRBD2	CAISEVAGGGDEQYF
TRBV20-1	TRBJ2-3	TRBD2	CSASLAGDTQYF
TRBV12-3/TRBV12-4	TRBJ1-2	-	CASNRDFYGYTF
TRBV6-2/TRBV6-3	TRBJ1-1	TRBD1	CASSWTGAENTEAFF
TRBV5-1	-	-	CASSWDTGYEQYF
TRBV4-3	TRBJ2-5	TRBD2	CASSQDLPGLAGAGETQYF
TRBV7-4	TRBJ1-5	-	CASSDPSQHF
TRBV7-2	TRBJ1-6	-	CASSAGMGSPLHF
TRBV24-1	TRBJ1-2	-	CATSAGANYGYTF
TRBV5-5	TRBJ1-1	-	CASSLATGNTEAFF
TRBV5-6	TRBJ2-1	TRBD2	CASSFRASGESYNEQFF